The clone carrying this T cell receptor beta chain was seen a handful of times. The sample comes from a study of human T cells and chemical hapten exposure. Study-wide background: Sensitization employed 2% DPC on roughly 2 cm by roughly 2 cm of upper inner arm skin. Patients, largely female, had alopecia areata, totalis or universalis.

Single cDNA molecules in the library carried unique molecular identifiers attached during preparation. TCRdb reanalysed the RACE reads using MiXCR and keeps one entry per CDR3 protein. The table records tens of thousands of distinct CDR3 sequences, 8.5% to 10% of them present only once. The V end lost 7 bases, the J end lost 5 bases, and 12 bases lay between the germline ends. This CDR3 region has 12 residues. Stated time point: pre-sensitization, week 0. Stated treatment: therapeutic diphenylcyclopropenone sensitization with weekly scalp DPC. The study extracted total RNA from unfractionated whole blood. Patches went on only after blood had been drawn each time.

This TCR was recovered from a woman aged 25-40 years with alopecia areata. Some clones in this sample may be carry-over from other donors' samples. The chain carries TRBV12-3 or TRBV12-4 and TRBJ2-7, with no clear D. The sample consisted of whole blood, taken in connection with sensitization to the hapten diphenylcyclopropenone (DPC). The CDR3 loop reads CASTRRPHEQYF. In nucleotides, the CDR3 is TGTGCCAGCACCAGACGCCCCCACGAGCAGTACTTC.